The rows below give T cell receptor beta chains drawn from one sample of a study of cytomegalovirus exposure and HLA in healthy donors. Measured with immunoSEQ multiplex PCR; TCRdb has only the in-frame clones, and not every one. The data show around 170,000 clones, 81% seen once. Sequencing was carried out using PBMCs. Source of these receptors: a man over 45 in good health and CMV-seronegative. Each CDR3 is given with its conserved first and last residue. The D gene is left open where the match is weak. Not every row has a clone size; where given, it reads once, few, many or a size class.

cdr3_length	clone_size	j_call	d_call	v_call	cdr3_nt	cdr3_aa
16	NA	TRBJ1-6	TRBD1	TRBV19	TGTGCCAGTAGACTACAGGGGGCGTCTAATAATTCACCCCTCCACTTT	CASRLQGASNNSPLHF
15	NA	TRBJ2-2	NA	TRBV12-5	TGTGCTAGTGGTTTGGTGCGGTTGAACACCGGGGAGCTGTTTTTT	CASGLVRLNTGELFF
14	NA	TRBJ2-3	NA	TRBV2	TGTGCCAGCAGTGAAAGCTTCCCGCCAGATACGCAGTATTTT	CASSESFPPDTQYF
14	NA	TRBJ2-5	TRBD1	TRBV19	TGTGCCAGTAGTAAGCCGGGACAGGAAGAGACCCAGTACTTC	CASSKPGQEETQYF
14	NA	TRBJ2-7	NA	TRBV10-3	TGTGCCATCAGTCACGCGGCAGAGGAGGGTTGGCAGTACTTC	CAISHAAEEGWQYF
15	NA	TRBJ1-2	TRBD1	TRBV4-3	TGCGCCAGCAGCCAAGGGTCACAGGGGTATAATGGCTACACCTTC	CASSQGSQGYNGYTF
14	NA	TRBJ2-7	NA	TRBV6-5	TGTGCCAGCACCTTAGGCGGGCGGTCCTACGAGCAGTACTTC	CASTLGGRSYEQYF
14	NA	TRBJ2-5	NA	TRBV6-5	TGTGCCAGCAGTTACAGTGGGGGCTCAGAGACCCAGTACTTC	CASSYSGGSETQYF
16	few	TRBJ2-3	NA	TRBV21-1	TGTGCCAGCAGCAAAGACGAGGACAGTAGCACAGATACGCAGTATTTT	CASSKDEDSSTDTQYF
13	NA	TRBJ1-2	NA	TRBV29-1	TGCAGCGTTCAAAGCGGGGCTAACTATGGCTACACCTTC	CSVQSGANYGYTF
16	NA	TRBJ2-3	TRBD2	TRBV7-9	TGTGCCAGCAGCTCCACCTTAGCGGGGGGATTAGATACGCAGTATTTT	CASSSTLAGGLDTQYF
13	few	TRBJ1-2	TRBD1	TRBV5-8	TGTGCCAGCAGCCTGGCAGGGGGCTTTGGCTACACCTTC	CASSLAGGFGYTF
15	NA	TRBJ2-1	NA	TRBV12-5	TGTGCTAGTGGTTTGGTACTTAAGGGAGACAATGAGCAGTTCTTC	CASGLVLKGDNEQFF
12	NA	TRBJ1-2	NA	TRBV23-1	TGCGCCAGCAGTACGAGAGGCTGGGGCTACACCTTC	CASSTRGWGYTF
12	NA	TRBJ2-7	TRBD1	TRBV2	TGTGCCAGCAATCCGGGACAGGGGAGGGAGTACTTC	CASNPGQGREYF
16	NA	TRBJ1-2	NA	TRBV19	TGTGCCAGTAGTATAGATCGCGGCACCTCTAACTATGGCTACACCTTC	CASSIDRGTSNYGYTF
15	NA	TRBJ2-6	NA	TRBV6-5	TGTGCCAGCAGTTACGTCGGCTCTGGGGCCAACGTCCTGACTTTC	CASSYVGSGANVLTF
16	NA	TRBJ2-1	NA	TRBV14	TGTGCCAGCAGCCAAGCCCCAGGGAAGCCCTACAATGAGCAGTTCTTC	CASSQAPGKPYNEQFF
14	NA	TRBJ1-2	TRBD1	TRBV5-4	TGTGCCAGCAGCTCGCAGGGGGCGAGATATGGCTACACCTTC	CASSSQGARYGYTF
13	NA	TRBJ1-2	NA	TRBV7-9	TGTGCCAGTGGTGGAGGGGTTAACTATGGCTACACCTTC	CASGGGVNYGYTF
14	NA	TRBJ1-2	TRBD1	TRBV2	TGTGCCGGAGGGACAGGCCAATTCAACCGGGGCTACACCTTC	CAGGTGQFNRGYTF
17	NA	TRBJ2-5	TRBD2	TRBV9	TGTGCCAGCAGCTGGGGACTAGCGGGGGGGCAGGGAGAGACCCAGTACTTC	CASSWGLAGGQGETQYF
14	NA	TRBJ2-1	NA	TRBV9	TGTGCCAGCACCGAAGGACAGACAAACAATGAGCAGTTCTTC	CASTEGQTNNEQFF
14	NA	TRBJ2-7	NA	TRBV10-3	TGTGCCATCAGTGAGTCCTCGGGTACCTACGAGCAGTACTTC	CAISESSGTYEQYF
15	NA	TRBJ1-2	TRBD1	TRBV7-2	TGTGCCAGCAGCTCTTACGGACAGGGAAACTATGGCTACACCTTC	CASSSYGQGNYGYTF
16	NA	TRBJ1-1	TRBD1	TRBV5-1	TGCGCCAGCAGTTATACCCCGGGGACAGGGAACACTGAAGCTTTCTTT	CASSYTPGTGNTEAFF
15	NA	TRBJ2-7	TRBD1	TRBV4-3	TGCGCCAGCAGCCAAGCGGCGACAGGGGCCTACGAGCAGTACTTC	CASSQAATGAYEQYF
13	NA	TRBJ1-3	NA	TRBV10-1	TGCGCCAGCAGTTCCCCCGGGGAAAACACCATATATTTT	CASSSPGENTIYF
17	NA	TRBJ1-4	NA	TRBV5-5	TGTGCCAGCAGCTTTGGGGACACTGTGCGAACTAATGAAAAACTGTTTTTT	CASSFGDTVRTNEKLFF
14	few	TRBJ2-1	NA	TRBV2	TGTGCCACCTCGGAAACGACAAGGCGTAATGAGCAGTTCTTC	CATSETTRRNEQFF
15	NA	TRBJ2-3	TRBD1	TRBV4-3	TGCGCCAGCAGCCAGGAGGACAGGGTTCAAGATACGCAGTATTTT	CASSQEDRVQDTQYF
12	NA	TRBJ2-7	NA	TRBV7-9	TGTGCCAGCAGCCAACCGCTATCTGTCCCCTCCTTC	CASSQPLSVPSF
14	few	TRBJ1-1	NA	TRBV7-9	TGTGCCAGCAGCTTAAAAGCCCTGAACACTGAAGCTTTCTTT	CASSLKALNTEAFF
14	once	TRBJ2-2	NA	TRBV11-3	TGTGCCAGCAGCCGCTCCTACCTCATCGGGGAGCTGTTTTTT	CASSRSYLIGELFF
15	NA	TRBJ1-5	TRBD1	TRBV10-3	TGTGCCATCAGTCCCGGGACAGGACAGATACAGCCCCAGCATTTT	CAISPGTGQIQPQHF
13	few	TRBJ1-1	NA	TRBV7-3	TGTGCCAGCAGCTTACAGAAAAACACTGAAGCTTTCTTT	CASSLQKNTEAFF
15	NA	TRBJ1-1	NA	TRBV19	TGTGCCAGTAGTATAGCGTTCAGTACCAACACTGAAGCTTTCTTT	CASSIAFSTNTEAFF
13	few	TRBJ2-7	NA	TRBV6-4	TGTGCCAGTTCAAAGGAGGAGGGGTACGAGCAGTACTTC	CASSKEEGYEQYF
12	NA	TRBJ2-3	NA	TRBV12-5	TGTGCTAGTGCTAACAGGGCCGATACGCAGTATTTT	CASANRADTQYF
15	NA	TRBJ1-5	NA	TRBV19	TGTGCCAGTAGTGCCAGGGAGGTTGGCAATCAGCCCCAGCATTTT	CASSAREVGNQPQHF
14	NA	TRBJ1-1	NA	TRBV19	TGTGCCAGTAGTATCACAGGGACGAACACTGAAGCTTTCTTT	CASSITGTNTEAFF
13	NA	TRBJ1-5	NA	TRBV2	TGTGCCAGCAGTGACTTTAGTAGTCAGCCCCAGCATTTT	CASSDFSSQPQHF
15	NA	TRBJ2-5	NA	TRBV5-1	TGCGCCAGCAGCTTGCTGGGGGCCCCCCAAGAGACCCAGTACTTC	CASSLLGAPQETQYF
16	NA	TRBJ2-5	NA	TRBV7-7	TGTGCTAGCAGCGGCGACCCTCAGGGTTCTCCGGAGACCCAGTACTTC	CASSGDPQGSPETQYF
14	few	TRBJ1-2	TRBD1	TRBV7-2	TGTGCCAGCAGTCGACAGGGGAACGACTATGGCTACACCTTC	CASSRQGNDYGYTF
14	few	TRBJ2-3	NA	TRBV11-3	TGTGCCAGCAGCTTAGACCCTAGCACAGATACGCAGTATTTT	CASSLDPSTDTQYF
14	NA	TRBJ2-5	NA	TRBV14	TGTGCCAGCAGCCATCAGGGGTTCCAAGAGACCCAGTACTTC	CASSHQGFQETQYF
16	NA	TRBJ2-2	TRBD2	TRBV29-1	TGCAGCGCCCGAGGACTAGCGGGGATGGTGGTCGGGGAGCTGTTTTTT	CSARGLAGMVVGELFF
14	NA	TRBJ2-7	NA	TRBV6-5	TGTGCCAGCAGCACCGGGACACCGTTCTACGAGCAGTACTTC	CASSTGTPFYEQYF
15	NA	TRBJ2-5	NA	TRBV4-2	TGTGCCAGCAGCCAGGGCAAAGTAGACCAAGAGACCCAGTACTTC	CASSQGKVDQETQYF
14	few	TRBJ2-2	TRBD1	TRBV7-9	TGTGCCAGCAGGGGGACAGATTTGGCCGGGGAGCTGTTTTTT	CASRGTDLAGELFF
11	few	TRBJ2-3	NA	TRBV10-2	TGCGCCACCATAGGGGCAGATACGCAGTATTTT	CATIGADTQYF
14	NA	TRBJ2-2	TRBD2	TRBV6-4	TGTGCCAGCAGTACTAGCGGGGAAACCGGGGAGCTGTTTTTT	CASSTSGETGELFF
16	NA	TRBJ1-3	TRBD1	TRBV7-7	TGTGCCAGCAGCGCACCCGGGACAGGGGGTGGAAACACCATATATTTT	CASSAPGTGGGNTIYF